This TCR beta chain was obtained from a study of regulatory T cells in long-lasting Graves disease. Through Arm-PCR of CDR3 regions and iRepertoire HTBI primers, TCR beta libraries were built. TCRdb redid the calling of the multiplex PCR reads with MiXCR, one entry per CDR3 protein. Of 400,000 or so distinct CDR3 sequences listed, roughly 20% are singletons. Time point reported: persistent/refractory GD, antithyroid drugs over 5 years with positive TRAb. PBMCs provided the RNA from which the TCR library was made. It was an endocrinology department in Xi'an, China, that provided the patients. The CDR3 contains 13 residues. Looked up from germline, CDR1 is SGHTA and CDR2 is FQGNSA.

This chain uses TRBV7-2 with TRBJ2-5; D remains ambiguous. Matching the DNA end better, TRBJ2-1 makes the J call doubtful. The TCR comes from a female donor with Graves disease. The input for sequencing was peripheral blood mononuclear cells (PBMCs), taken when the disease was refractory, from a patient treated with antithyroid drugs. The DNA for the CDR3 is TGTGCCAGCAGCTTAGAGGTTAACAATGAGCAGTTCTTC. Its protein is CASSLEVNNEQFF.